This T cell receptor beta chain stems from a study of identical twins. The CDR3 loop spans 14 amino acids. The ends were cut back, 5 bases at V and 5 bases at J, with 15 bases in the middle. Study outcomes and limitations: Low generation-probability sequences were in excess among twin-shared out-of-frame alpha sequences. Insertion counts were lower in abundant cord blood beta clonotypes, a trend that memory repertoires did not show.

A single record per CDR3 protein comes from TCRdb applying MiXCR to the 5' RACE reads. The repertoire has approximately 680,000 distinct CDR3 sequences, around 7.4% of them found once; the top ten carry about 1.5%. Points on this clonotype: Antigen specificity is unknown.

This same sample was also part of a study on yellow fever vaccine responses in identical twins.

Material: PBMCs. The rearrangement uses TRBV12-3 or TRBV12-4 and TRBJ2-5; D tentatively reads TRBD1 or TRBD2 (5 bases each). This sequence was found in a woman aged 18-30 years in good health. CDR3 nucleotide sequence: TGTGCCAGCAGTACTCTTGGGGGTGGCGAGACCCAGTACTTC. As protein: CASSTLGGGETQYF.